The 21 T cell receptor beta chains listed next were all sequenced from one sample in a study of cytomegalovirus exposure and HLA in healthy donors (TCRdb year 2017). The library came from the immunoSEQ multiplex PCR assay. For the multiplex PCR, a mixture combining 60 forward primers for TCR Vbeta segments and 13 reverse primers for TCR Jbeta segments was used. This immuneACCESS table, as held by TCRdb, lists in-frame sequences with V and J called but not all clones. Of the missing ones, under half trace to an unresolved V gene in checked studies; the others have no known cause. The sample table records approximately 140,000 clones; approximately 82% of these occur just once. Of the sample, approximately 1.9% falls within the top ten clones. Sequenced sample: PBMCs. Receptors originate from a woman between 35 and 50 years old in good health and CMV-seronegative.

CDR3 loop: CASSPTTYEQYF. CDR3 sequence (DNA): TGTGCCAGCAGCCCAACAACCTACGAGCAGTACTTC. The chain carries TRBV28 and TRBJ2-7; D call uncertain. CDR1 and CDR2 (germline): MDHEN, SYDVKM. The CDR3 sequence is 12 residues long. Trimming removed 6 bases from V and 2 bases from J, with 8 bases in between.

The CDR3, as DNA: TGCGCCAGCAATGAGGGAGTCACCGGGGAGCTGTTTTTT. Translating gives CASNEGVTGELFF. The rearrangement links TRBV5-1 to TRBJ2-2; the D gene is possibly TRBD2 (5 bases). This CDR3 contains 13 residues. Germline values: CDR1 SGHRS, CDR2 YFSETQ. Trimming cost V 6 bases and J 4 bases, with 10 bases left between them.

The genes are TRBV28 and TRBJ1-2; TRBD1 aligns across 8 bases. CDR3 size: 13 residues. Trimming took 10 bases from V and 8 from J; bases not matched to a gene: 12. Germline V gives CDR1 MDHEN, CDR2 SYDVKM. In DNA, the CDR3 is TGTGCCATCCTCCTACAGGGGGAGTCGGGCTACACCTTC. Its translation is CAILLQGESGYTF.

V is TRBV16 and J is TRBJ2-2, with a weak D call TRBD1 (6 bases). The CDR3 has 14 amino acids. The germline V and J ends were trimmed by 4 bases and 4 bases, with 10 bases remaining between them. The germline gives CDR1 KGHSY, CDR2 FQNENV. CDR3 DNA sequence: TGTGCCAGCAGCCGGGAAGGGGGCACCGGGGAGCTGTTTTTT. It is translated as CASSREGGTGELFF.

The chain employs TRBV5-1 and TRBJ1-5, with no clear D. The CDR3 contains 15 residues. Germline V CDR1 and CDR2: SGHRS, YFSETQ. V dropped 0 bases and J dropped 11 bases, with 18 bases sitting between them. CDR3 sequence: CASSLAWQVNWTQHF. The CDR3 DNA reads TGCGCCAGCAGCTTGGCGTGGCAGGTCAATTGGACCCAGCATTTT. Full variable domain (remainder filled in from reference TRBV5-1 and TRBJ1-5): KAGVTQTPRYLIKTRGQQVTLSCSPISGHRSVSWYQQTPGQGLQFLFEYFSETQRNKGNFPGRFSGRQFSNSRSEMNVSTLELGDSALYLCASSLAWQVNWTQHFGDGTRLSIL.

DNA for the CDR3: TGTGCCAGCAGTTTAGGGACAGATTTCGACGAGCAGTACTTC. It specifies CASSLGTDFDEQYF. The chain uses TRBV28 and TRBJ2-7, with 7 bases identical to TRBD1. Per germline, CDR1 MDHEN and CDR2 SYDVKM. With 2 bases clipped from V and 5 bases from J, the junction kept 6 bases outside the gene matches. The CDR3 has 14 residues.

The chain has TRBV7-8 and TRBJ2-7; D is perhaps TRBD1 (6 bases). There are 15 residues in the CDR3. CDR1 and CDR2 from the germline V gene are SGHVS and FQNEAQ. Trimming removed 2 bases from V and 1 base from J, with 12 bases in between. In DNA form, the CDR3 reads TGTGCCAGCAGCTTAAGAACAGGGACGTCCTACGAGCAGTACTTC. Translating gives CASSLRTGTSYEQYF.

In regard to this clone: One end of the junction does not line up with germline, which may come from a read error. The chain couples TRBV7-9 to TRBJ2-2; TRBD1 matches 9 bases. This CDR3 has 16 amino acids. From germline, CDR1 is SEHNR and CDR2 FQNEAQ (reference sequence). The CDR3 reads CSSSSNRDRVYGELFF. In nucleotides, the CDR3 is TGTTCCAGCAGCTCAAACCGGGACAGGGTATACGGGGAGCTGTTTTTT.

The chain combines TRBV18 with TRBJ2-2, with D perhaps matching TRBD2 (5 bases). The V gene lost 3 bases and the J gene lost 0 bases, with 8 bases spanning the gap. The CDR3 loop spans 15 amino acids. In germline, CDR1 is KGHSH, CDR2 LQKENI. The CDR3 sequence is CASSPWTSNTGELFF. CDR3 nucleotides: TGTGCCAGCTCACCTTGGACTTCGAACACCGGGGAGCTGTTTTTT.

This clone was seen more than once but under ten times. The genes are TRBV5-4 and TRBJ2-1, with 10 bases fitting TRBD1. This CDR3 spans 14 amino acids. Germline V CDR1 and CDR2: SGHNT, YYREEE (reference sequence). V shed 4 bases, J shed 13 bases, and the junction held 11 bases outside the gene matches. DNA for the CDR3: TGTGCCAGCAGCGAGATAGGACAGGGGGGGGATCAGTTCTTC. Translation gives CASSEIGQGGDQFF. The entire variable domain, with the rest obtained from reference TRBV5-4 and TRBJ2-1, is as follows: ETGVTQSPTHLIKTRGQQVTLRCSSQSGHNTVSWYQQALGQGPQFIFQYYREEENGRGNFPPRFSGLQFPNYSSELNVNALELDDSALYLCASSEIGQGGDQFFGPGTRLTVL.

J is TRBJ2-2 and V is TRBV19; 11 bases agree with TRBD1. The germline V gene has CDR1 LNHDA and CDR2 SQIVND (reference sequence). The length of the CDR3 is 20 residues. With 4 bases clipped from V and 3 bases from J, the junction kept 16 bases outside the gene matches. In DNA, the CDR3 is TGTGCCAGTAGTACCCGGACAGGGGGCTATAGAGTTGAGTACACCGGGGAGCTGTTTTTT. This translates into CASSTRTGGYRVEYTGELFF.

The chain combines TRBV18 with TRBJ1-1; TRBD1 might be the D (6 bases). CDR1 is KGHSH, CDR2 LQKENI, per germline. V was clipped by 2 bases and J by 1 base, with 11 bases between them. The CDR3 totals 15 residues. The CDR3 here is CASSPTRQENTEAFF. The DNA for the CDR3 is TGTGCCAGCTCACCAACCCGACAGGAGAACACTGAAGCTTTCTTT.

The chain uses TRBV6-6 and TRBJ2-5; 11 positions agree with TRBD1. V lost 5 bases and J lost 3; bases outside the gene matches: 5. This CDR3 region has 15 residues. Germline CDR1 MNHNY, CDR2 SVGAGI (reference sequence). The CDR3 DNA sequence: TGTGCCAGCAGTGACCCGGGACAGGGGGAAGAGACCCAGTACTTC. Its protein product is CASSDPGQGEETQYF.

The chain combines TRBV18 with TRBJ2-7, with TRBD2 as a possible D gene (6 bases). V lost 3 bases to trimming and J lost 7 bases, with 16 bases between them. The CDR3 extends over 14 amino acids. Germline values: CDR1 KGHSH, CDR2 LQKENI. CDR3 region: CASSPSPTRGEQYF. Here the CDR3 DNA reads TGTGCCAGCTCACCCTCACCGACTAGGGGTGAGCAGTACTTC.

This clone has just one count. The chain links TRBV27 to TRBJ2-1, with 7 bases lining up with TRBD2. CDR1 MNHEY and CDR2 SMNVEV come from the germline V gene (reference sequence). The J segment lost 6 bases and the V segment lost 11 bases, leaving 34 bases of the junction unmatched. The CDR3 totals 21 residues. The CDR3 protein is CASSLRSATREAYPGGNEQFF. For the CDR3, the DNA is TGTGCCTCCTCCTTGCGGTCAGCGACCCGGGAGGCCTACCCCGGGGGCAATGAGCAGTTCTTC.

This chain links TRBV4-1 with TRBJ1-1, with 10 bases that match TRBD1. The CDR3 has 14 residues. Germline loops: CDR1 MGHRA, CDR2 YSYEKL. The ends lost 3 bases at V and 5 bases at J; junction bases unmatched: 3. CDR3 in amino acids: CASSQDRGNTEAFF. The CDR3 DNA reads TGCGCCAGCAGCCAGGACAGGGGGAATACTGAAGCTTTCTTT.

V gene TRBV4-2 combines with J gene TRBJ2-1; no clear D gene. V gave up 2 bases and J gave up 5 bases, with 7 bases separating them. CDR3 length: 13 residues. In germline, CDR1 is LGHNA, CDR2 YNFKEQ. In DNA, the CDR3 is TGTGCCAGCAGCCAACTAGAAAACAATGAGCAGTTCTTC. This codes for CASSQLENNEQFF.

The rearrangement uses TRBV7-2 and TRBJ2-3; D may be TRBD2 (6 bases). V was pared by 5 bases and J by 3 bases, with 15 bases between. The CDR3 length is 15 residues. The V gene's germline CDR1 is SGHTA and CDR2 FQGNSA. CDR3: CASSPNSGGTDTQYF. The CDR3 region has the DNA TGTGCCAGCAGCCCAAACAGTGGAGGGACAGATACGCAGTATTTT.

CDR3 coding DNA: TGCAGCGTCTCCCAGGTCAATGAGCAGTTCTTC. It translates to CSVSQVNEQFF. The rearrangement uses TRBV29-1 and TRBJ2-1; D remains ambiguous. The CDR3 loop spans 11 amino acids. Germline V CDR1 and CDR2: SQVTM, ANQGSEA. With 6 bases removed from V and 6 bases from J, the gap between germline ends came to 9 bases.

The chain is built from TRBV2 and TRBJ1-5, with a weak D call TRBD1 (5 bases). CDR3 size: 13 residues. Germline V gene lookup returns CDR1 SNHLY and CDR2 FYNNEI. V dropped 8 bases and J dropped 11 bases, with 19 bases sitting between them. The chain's CDR3 is CASLGQGLSAQHF. CDR3 DNA: TGTGCCAGCCTTGGCCAGGGACTTTCAGCCCAGCATTTT.

This sequence joins TRBV18 and TRBJ1-5; 11 positions match TRBD1. The CDR3 sequence is 15 residues long. Germline CDR1 and CDR2: KGHSH and LQKENI. Trimming removed 3 bases from V and 7 bases from J; junction bases left unmatched: 5. CDR3 DNA: TGTGCCAGCTCACCGGGGACAGGGGGTGAACAGCCCCAGCATTTT. Protein sequence: CASSPGTGGEQPQHF.